The 13 T cell receptor beta chains reported below all come from one sample, sequenced in a study of cytomegalovirus exposure and HLA in healthy donors. This PCR relied on a set of 60 Vbeta primers and 13 Jbeta primers. Profiling relied on immunoSEQ multiplex PCR, and the TCRdb table lists in-frame clones only, not all of them. The table lists tens of thousands of clones, 70% to 90% of them singletons. The sample taken for sequencing was PBMCs. Source of these receptors: a human donor in good health.

The chain carries TRBV5-1 and TRBJ1-2; the D gene is possibly TRBD1 (5 bases). Looked up from germline, CDR1 is SGHRS and CDR2 is YFSETQ. V lost 0 bases and J lost 4, with 13 bases in between. This CDR3 region has 15 residues. CDR3 residues: CASSLAERGAYGYTF. The DNA for the CDR3 is TGCGCCAGCAGCTTGGCCGAGCGGGGCGCCTATGGCTACACCTTC. Complete variable domain (other parts from reference TRBV5-1 and TRBJ1-2): KAGVTQTPRYLIKTRGQQVTLSCSPISGHRSVSWYQQTPGQGLQFLFEYFSETQRNKGNFPGRFSGRQFSNSRSEMNVSTLELGDSALYLCASSLAERGAYGYTFGSGTRLTVV.

V and J are TRBV19 and TRBJ2-3; 16 nucleotides align to TRBD2. Germline-derived CDR1 and CDR2 are LNHDA and SQIVND (reference sequence). This CDR3 is built from 20 residues. The junction had 12 bases not matched to a gene; V was cut back by 3 bases and J by 3 bases. In nucleotides, the CDR3 is TGTGCCAGTAGTATCTCTCCGGGACTAGCGGGGGGGCCGGGGACAGATACGCAGTATTTT. Its protein is CASSISPGLAGGPGTDTQYF.

J is TRBJ1-2 and V is TRBV9, with unresolved D. CDR3 length equals 12 residues. Trimming stripped 3 bases from V and 8 bases from J, with 11 bases between. The germline V gene has CDR1 SGDLS and CDR2 YYNGEE. CDR3 DNA: TGTGCCAGCAGCGGCAACAGTCAAGGCTACACCTTC. Its protein is CASSGNSQGYTF.

For this clone: The germline gene is not matched at one end of the junction; a read error may be the cause. This chain links TRBV5-1 with TRBJ2-2; no firm D call. The CDR3 extends over 15 amino acids. From germline, CDR1 is SGHRS and CDR2 YFSETQ. In nucleotides, the CDR3 is TGCGCCAGCAGCTTGGACAGCTTAAACACCGAGGAGCTGTTTTTT. Protein: CASSLDSLNTEELFF.

V and J are TRBV13 and TRBJ2-1, with TRBD2 matching 8 bases. This CDR3 is 12 amino acids long. Looked up from germline, CDR1 is PRHDT and CDR2 is FYEKMQ (reference sequence). V trimming: 7 bases; J trimming: 7 bases; junction bases outside the gene matches: 3. CDR3 nucleotides: TGTGCCAGCAAGGAGCGGGGGAATGAGCAGTTCTTC. It encodes CASKERGNEQFF.

The chain joins TRBV6-1 to TRBJ1-4; D is unresolved. The germline V gene has CDR1 MNHNS and CDR2 SASEGT. The CDR3 length is 16 residues. The germline V and J ends were trimmed by 4 bases and 0 bases, with 12 bases remaining between them. CDR3 sequence reads: CASSVRPGATNEKLFF. The CDR3 DNA reads TGTGCCAGCAGTGTCCGGCCAGGCGCAACTAATGAAAAACTGTTTTTT.

The rearrangement joins TRBV27 to TRBJ2-5, with D possibly TRBD1 on 5 matching bases. In germline, CDR1 is MNHEY, CDR2 SMNVEV (reference sequence). Trimming took 9 bases from V and 3 from J, leaving 11 bases between them. This CDR3 spans 12 amino acids. The CDR3 loop is CARGEQEETQYF. For the CDR3, the DNA is TGTGCCAGAGGGGAACAGGAAGAGACCCAGTACTTC.

The chain uses TRBV5-5 and TRBJ2-3, with TRBD2 matching 13 bases. V shed 4 bases and J 4 bases; nucleotides not matched to a gene: 3. Germline CDR1 reads SGHKS; CDR2 reads YYEKEE (reference sequence). The CDR3 sequence is 15 residues long. The CDR3 loop is CASSELAGGSDTQYF. CDR3 DNA: TGTGCCAGCAGCGAACTAGCGGGGGGGTCAGATACGCAGTATTTT. Full variable domain (outside the CDR3, taken from reference TRBV5-5 and TRBJ2-3): DAGVTQSPTHLIKTRGQQVTLRCSPISGHKSVSWYQQVLGQGPQFIFQYYEKEERGRGNFPDRFSARQFPNYSSELNVNALLLGDSALYLCASSELAGGSDTQYFGPGTRLTVL.

V is TRBV19 and J is TRBJ2-3; D unclear. Deletions cut 7 bases from V and 1 base from J, with 9 bases between. Germline V CDR1 and CDR2: LNHDA, SQIVND (reference sequence). CDR3 size: 13 residues. DNA for the CDR3: TGTGCCAGTAAAGAAAGAGGCACAGATACGCAGTATTTT. This translates into CASKERGTDTQYF. Drawing the rest from reference TRBV19 and TRBJ2-3, the complete variable domain is DGGITQSPKYLFRKEGQNVTLSCEQNLNHDAMYWYRQDPGQGLRLIYYSQIVNDFQKGDIAEGYSVSREKKESFPLTVTSAQKNPTAFYLCASKERGTDTQYFGPGTRLTVL.

The table lists this clone with a count of one. The V and J genes are TRBV10-1 and TRBJ2-3; 9 positions match TRBD2. This CDR3 has 16 residues. The germline V gene has CDR1 WNHNN and CDR2 SYGVQD (reference sequence). V lost 6 bases, J lost 2 bases, and 9 bases stayed unmatched. The CDR3 DNA reads TGCGCCAGCAGCGGGGGGCTAGCGGGACACACAGATACGCAGTATTTT. It is translated as CASSGGLAGHTDTQYF.

V gene TRBV7-8 combines with J gene TRBJ1-5; 9 nucleotides agree with TRBD1. The CDR3 is made up of 18 amino acids. Germline trimming cut 1 base from V and 3 bases from J; bases unmatched to any gene: 10. Germline values: CDR1 SGHVS, CDR2 FQNEAQ. The CDR3 nucleotides read TGTGCCAGCAGCTTAGGGGTAGGAGGACAGGGGAACAATCAGCCCCAGCATTTT. This codes for CASSLGVGGQGNNQPQHF.

V is TRBV7-9 and J is TRBJ1-3, with D unresolved. The CDR3 consists of 15 residues. The V gene's germline CDR1 is SEHNR and CDR2 FQNEAQ (reference sequence). Trimming cost V 1 base and J 0 bases, with 7 bases left between them. This CDR3 is CASSLGASSGNTIYF. The CDR3 nucleotides are TGTGCCAGCAGCTTAGGGGCGAGCTCTGGAAACACCATATATTTT. Full variable domain (missing parts from reference TRBV7-9 and TRBJ1-3): DTGVSQNPRHKITKRGQNVTFRCDPISEHNRLYWYRQTLGQGPEFLTYFQNEAQLEKSRLLSDRFSAERPKGSFSTLEIQRTEQGDSAMYLCASSLGASSGNTIYFGEGSWLTVV.

This chain uses TRBV4-3 with TRBJ2-6, with 10 positions matching TRBD2. V dropped 0 bases and J dropped 0; count of bases not matched to a gene: 2. From germline, CDR1 is LGHNA and CDR2 YSLEER. This CDR3 spans 18 amino acids. CDR3 nucleotides: TGCGCCAGCAGCCAAGAACTAGCGGGATACTCTGGGGCCAACGTCCTGACTTTC. Translation gives CASSQELAGYSGANVLTF.